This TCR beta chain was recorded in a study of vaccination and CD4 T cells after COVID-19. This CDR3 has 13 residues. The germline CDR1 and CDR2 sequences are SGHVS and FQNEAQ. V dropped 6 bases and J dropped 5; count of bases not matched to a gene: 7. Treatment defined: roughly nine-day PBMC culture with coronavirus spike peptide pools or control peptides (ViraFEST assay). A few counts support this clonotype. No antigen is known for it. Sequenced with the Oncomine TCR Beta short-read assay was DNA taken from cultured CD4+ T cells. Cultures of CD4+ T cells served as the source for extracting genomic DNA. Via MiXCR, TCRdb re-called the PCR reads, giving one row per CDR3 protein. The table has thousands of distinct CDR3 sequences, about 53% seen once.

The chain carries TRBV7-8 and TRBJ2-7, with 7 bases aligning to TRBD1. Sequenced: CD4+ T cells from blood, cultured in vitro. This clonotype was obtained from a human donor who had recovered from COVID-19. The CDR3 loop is CASSPPQGDEQYF. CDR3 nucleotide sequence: TGTGCCAGCAGTCCACCCCAGGGGGACGAGCAGTACTTC.